This TCR beta chain was sequenced for a study of somatic mutations in cytotoxic T cells in rheumatoid arthritis. The data were produced by immunoSEQ multiplex PCR, yet TCRdb's version contains in-frame clones alone and is incomplete. Of some 20,000 clones detected, 65% to 70% appear once; the ten largest clones hold about a sixth. This TCR derives from an adult with rheumatoid arthritis. Sample: CD8+ T cells sorted from blood.

In DNA, the CDR3 is TGTGCCAGCAGCCGGGACAACTCCTACGAGCAGTACTTC. Translating gives CASSRDNSYEQYF. The chain uses TRBV5-6 and TRBJ2-7; tentative D call: TRBD1 (6 bases). The V gene's germline CDR1 is SGHDT and CDR2 YYEEEE. CDR3 size: 13 residues. The V end was cut by 4 bases, the J end by 0 bases, with 8 bases between.